These T cell receptor beta chains were read from a single sample in a study of human T cells and chemical hapten exposure. In TCRdb, the RACE reads were re-called with MiXCR into one record per CDR3 protein. Of 380,000 or so distinct CDR3 sequences in the sample, 4.5% to 7% are singletons; the top ten hold 7% to 10%. Specimen: whole blood, collected in connection with sensitization to the hapten diphenylcyclopropenone (DPC). Receptors were obtained from a woman in her late teens or twenties with alopecia areata. Some clones in this sample may be carry-over from other donors' samples. Each CDR3 is given with its conserved first and last residue. D genes are given only for firm matches. Clone size is given for some rows only: seen once, a few or many times, or a class if the clone is expanded.

>15|TRBJ1-1|TRBV7-2|few|TRBD1
TGTGCCAGCAGCTTGCTGGGACAGGGGGCGGCTGAAGCTTTCTTT
CASSLLGQGAAEAFF
>13|TRBJ2-5|TRBV21-1|many|-
TGTGCCAGCAGCAAAGAAGGCCTGGAGACCCAGTACTTC
CASSKEGLETQYF
>12|TRBJ2-3|TRBV29-1|many|-
TGCAGCGTAGCGAGGGACCCAGATACGCAGTATTTT
CSVARDPDTQYF
>18|TRBJ2-1|TRBV6-1|many|-
TGTGCCAGCAGTGGAACCGGGACTTATCCCCTTGGGGTCAATGAGCAGTTCTTC
CASSGTGTYPLGVNEQFF
>16|TRBJ2-5|TRBV7-6|few|TRBD2
TGTGCCAGCAGTCCTTTAGCGGGGGGGCGGCAAGAGACCCAGTACTTC
CASSPLAGGRQETQYF
>12|TRBJ1-1|TRBV28|many|-
TGTGCCAGCAGCCCGAACCATCAGGGAGCTTTCTTT
CASSPNHQGAFF
>12|TRBJ2-5|TRBV3-1|many|-
TGTGCCAGCAGCCAAGACTGGGGGACCCAGTACTTC
CASSQDWGTQYF
>13|TRBJ2-5|TRBV19|few|-
TGTGCCAGTAGTAGAACAGCCCACGAGACCCAGTACTTC
CASSRTAHETQYF
>18|TRBJ2-5|TRBV3-1|few|-
TGTGCCAGCAGCCAAGATATCTCGTTCGGGGATAAGACAGAGACCCAGTACTTC
CASSQDISFGDKTETQYF
>13|TRBJ1-1|TRBV25-1|few|-
TGTGCCAGCAGTGAAAACCGGGCAACAAAAGCTTTCTTT
CASSENRATKAFF
>12|TRBJ2-3|TRBV5-1|many|-
TGCGCCAGCAGCTTGTTAGCAGATACGCAGTATTTT
CASSLLADTQYF
>12|TRBJ2-7|TRBV20-1|many|-
TGCAGTCCTTACCAACCGACCTACGAGCAGTACTTC
CSPYQPTYEQYF
>14|TRBJ1-2|TRBV12-3/TRBV12-4|many|TRBD1
TGTGCCAGCAGTCCCACAGGGGCCGACTATGGCTACACCTTC
CASSPTGADYGYTF
>14|TRBJ2-1|TRBV7-2|few|TRBD1
TGTGCCAGCAGCTTACCTTTGGGACAGGTTAAGGAGTTCTTC
CASSLPLGQVKEFF
>14|TRBJ1-4|TRBV20-1|-|-
TGCAGTGCTAGAAATAGTGGAGGGGATGAAAAACTGTTTTTT
CSARNSGGDEKLFF
>15|TRBJ2-5|TRBV5-8|-|-
TGTGCCAGCAGCTCCGGCGTTGGGTCCCAAGAGACCCAGTACTTC
CASSSGVGSQETQYF
>18|TRBJ1-2|TRBV15|-|TRBD1
TGTGCCACCAGCAGCCTCTCCGGGACAGGGGGTGCCCTCTATGGCTACACCTTC
CATSSLSGTGGALYGYTF
>15|TRBJ2-5|TRBV6-2/TRBV6-3|-|-
TGTGCCAGCAGTTACCCGTTGCAGGACCAAGAGACCCAGTACTTC
CASSYPLQDQETQYF
>15|TRBJ1-2|TRBV6-6|many|TRBD1
TGTGCCAGCAGCTCGACAGGGGGAGGAGGGTACGGCTACACCTTC
CASSSTGGGGYGYTF
>16|TRBJ1-1|TRBV7-3|many|-
TGTGCCAGCAGCTTAACGGGCCCAGGGATGAACACTGAAGCTTTCTTT
CASSLTGPGMNTEAFF
>13|TRBJ2-1|TRBV14|-|TRBD2
TGTGCCAGCAGCCGAGCGGGGGGGCGTGAGCAGTTCTTC
CASSRAGGREQFF
>13|TRBJ2-7|TRBV20-1|many|-
TGCAGTGCTAGTGAAGGGACTGGAGACGAGCAGTACTTC
CSASEGTGDEQYF
>14|TRBJ1-4|TRBV2|few|-
TGTGCCAGCCAATCCGCTGCAACTAATGAAAAACTGTTTTTT
CASQSAATNEKLFF